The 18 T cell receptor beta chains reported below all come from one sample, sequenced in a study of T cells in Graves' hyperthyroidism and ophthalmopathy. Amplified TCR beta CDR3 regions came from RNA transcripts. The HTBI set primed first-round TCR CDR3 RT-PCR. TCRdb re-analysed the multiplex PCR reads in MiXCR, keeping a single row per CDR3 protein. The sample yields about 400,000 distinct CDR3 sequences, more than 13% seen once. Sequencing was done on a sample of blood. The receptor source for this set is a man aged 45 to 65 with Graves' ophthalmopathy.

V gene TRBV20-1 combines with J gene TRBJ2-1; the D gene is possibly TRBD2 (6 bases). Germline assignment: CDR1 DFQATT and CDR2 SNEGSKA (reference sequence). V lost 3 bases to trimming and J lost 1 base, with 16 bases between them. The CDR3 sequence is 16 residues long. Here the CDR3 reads CSASPSVGGSYNEQFF. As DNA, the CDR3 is TGCAGTGCTAGCCCCTCTGTGGGAGGATCCTACAATGAGCAGTTCTTC.

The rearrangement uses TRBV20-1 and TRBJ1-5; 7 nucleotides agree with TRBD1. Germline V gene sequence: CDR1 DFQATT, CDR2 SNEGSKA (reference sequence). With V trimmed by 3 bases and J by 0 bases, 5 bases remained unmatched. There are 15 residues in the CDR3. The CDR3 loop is CSASRDSYSNQPQHF. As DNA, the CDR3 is TGCAGTGCTAGTAGGGACAGTTATAGCAATCAGCCCCAGCATTTT.

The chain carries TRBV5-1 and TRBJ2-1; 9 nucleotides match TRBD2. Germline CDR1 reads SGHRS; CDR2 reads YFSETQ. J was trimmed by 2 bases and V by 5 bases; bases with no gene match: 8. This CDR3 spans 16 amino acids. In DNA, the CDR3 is TGCGCCAGCAGTGGACTAGCGAATGTCGCCTACAATGAGCAGTTCTTC. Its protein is CASSGLANVAYNEQFF.

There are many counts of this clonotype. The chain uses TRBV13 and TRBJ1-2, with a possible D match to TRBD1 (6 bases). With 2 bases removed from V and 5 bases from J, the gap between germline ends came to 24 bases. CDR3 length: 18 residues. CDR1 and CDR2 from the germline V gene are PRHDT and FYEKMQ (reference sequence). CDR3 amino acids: CASSLTTLNRQATYGYTF. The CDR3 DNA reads TGTGCCAGCAGCTTAACTACCCTTAATCGACAGGCGACGTATGGCTACACCTTC.

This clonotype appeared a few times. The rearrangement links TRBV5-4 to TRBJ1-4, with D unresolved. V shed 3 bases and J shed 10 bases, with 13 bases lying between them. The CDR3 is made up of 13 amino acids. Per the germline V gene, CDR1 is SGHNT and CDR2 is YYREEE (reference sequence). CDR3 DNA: TGTGCCAGCAGCTCTCGGTTTCCCGGAAAACTGTTTTTT. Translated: CASSSRFPGKLFF.

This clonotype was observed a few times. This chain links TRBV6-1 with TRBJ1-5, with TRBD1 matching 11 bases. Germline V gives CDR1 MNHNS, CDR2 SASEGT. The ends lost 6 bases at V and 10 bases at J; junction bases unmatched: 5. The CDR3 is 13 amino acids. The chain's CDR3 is CASSSGTGGPQHF. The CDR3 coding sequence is TGTGCCAGCAGCTCCGGGACAGGGGGACCCCAGCATTTT.

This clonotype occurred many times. CDR3: CASSLGQKAFF. CDR3 bases: TGTGCCAGCAGCTTAGGACAGAAAGCTTTCTTT. The chain has TRBV7-2 and TRBJ1-1; D might be TRBD1 (5 bases). The CDR3 is made up of 11 amino acids. V was pared by 1 base and J by 9 bases, with 6 bases between. The V gene's germline CDR1 is SGHTA and CDR2 FQGNSA.

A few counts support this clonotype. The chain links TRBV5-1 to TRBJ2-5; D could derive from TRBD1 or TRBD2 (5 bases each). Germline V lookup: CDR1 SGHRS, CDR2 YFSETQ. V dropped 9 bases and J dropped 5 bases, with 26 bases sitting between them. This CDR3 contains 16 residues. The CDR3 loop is CATTGLPSEEGETQYF. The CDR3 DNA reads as TGCGCCACCACGGGCCTTCCGTCGGAAGAGGGGGAGACCCAGTACTTC.

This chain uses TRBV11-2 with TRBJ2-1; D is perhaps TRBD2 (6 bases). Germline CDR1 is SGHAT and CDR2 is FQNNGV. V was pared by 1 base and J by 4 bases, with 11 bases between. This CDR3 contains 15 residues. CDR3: CASSLASGLYNEQFF. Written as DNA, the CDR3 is TGTGCCAGCAGCTTAGCCAGCGGGTTGTACAATGAGCAGTTCTTC.

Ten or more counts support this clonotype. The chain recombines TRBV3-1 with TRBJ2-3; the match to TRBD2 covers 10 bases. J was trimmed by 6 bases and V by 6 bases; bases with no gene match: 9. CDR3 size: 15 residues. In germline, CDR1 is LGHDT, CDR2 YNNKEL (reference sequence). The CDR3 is CASSTSGVVRDTQYF. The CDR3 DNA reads TGTGCCAGCAGTACTAGCGGGGTCGTTCGGGATACGCAGTATTTT.

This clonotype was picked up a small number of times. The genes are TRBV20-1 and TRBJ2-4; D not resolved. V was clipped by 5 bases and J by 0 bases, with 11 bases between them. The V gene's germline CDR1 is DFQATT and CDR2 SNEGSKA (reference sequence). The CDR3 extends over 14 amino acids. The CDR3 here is CSAPGPLAKNIQYF. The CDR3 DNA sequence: TGCAGTGCTCCAGGCCCCCTAGCCAAAAACATTCAGTACTTC.

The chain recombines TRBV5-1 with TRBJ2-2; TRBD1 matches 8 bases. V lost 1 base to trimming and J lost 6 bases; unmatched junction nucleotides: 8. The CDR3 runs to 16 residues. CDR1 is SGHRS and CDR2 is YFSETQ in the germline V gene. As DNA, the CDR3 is TGCGCCAGCAGCTTGATTTTACAGGGGGACGCCGGGGAGCTGTTTTTT. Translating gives CASSLILQGDAGELFF.

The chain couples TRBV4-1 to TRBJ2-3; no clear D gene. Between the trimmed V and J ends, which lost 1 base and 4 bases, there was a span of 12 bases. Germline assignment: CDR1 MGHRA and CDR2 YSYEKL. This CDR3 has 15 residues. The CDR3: CASSQVISPSDTQYF. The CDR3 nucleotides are TGCGCCAGCAGCCAAGTAATTTCCCCCTCAGATACGCAGTATTTT.

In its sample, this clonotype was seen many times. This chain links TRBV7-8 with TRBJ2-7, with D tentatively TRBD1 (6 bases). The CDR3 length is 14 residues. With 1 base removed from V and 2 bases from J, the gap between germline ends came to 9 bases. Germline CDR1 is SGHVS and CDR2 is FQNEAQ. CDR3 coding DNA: TGTGCCAGCAGCTTAGACCGACAGGCCTACGAGCAGTACTTC. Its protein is CASSLDRQAYEQYF.

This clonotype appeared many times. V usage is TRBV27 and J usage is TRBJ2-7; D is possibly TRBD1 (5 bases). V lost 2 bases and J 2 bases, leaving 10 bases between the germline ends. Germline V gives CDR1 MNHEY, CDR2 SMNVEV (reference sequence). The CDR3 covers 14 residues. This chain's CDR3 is CASSLRGFTYEQYF. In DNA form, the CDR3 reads TGTGCCAGCAGTTTAAGGGGTTTCACCTACGAGCAGTACTTC.

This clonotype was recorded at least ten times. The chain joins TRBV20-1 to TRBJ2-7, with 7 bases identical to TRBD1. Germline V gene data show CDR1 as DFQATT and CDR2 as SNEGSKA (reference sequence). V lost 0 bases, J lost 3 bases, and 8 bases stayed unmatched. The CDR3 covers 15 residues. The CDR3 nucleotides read TGCAGTGCTAGAGATCCTAGGGGGCAACGCTACGAGCAGTACTTC. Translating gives CSARDPRGQRYEQYF.

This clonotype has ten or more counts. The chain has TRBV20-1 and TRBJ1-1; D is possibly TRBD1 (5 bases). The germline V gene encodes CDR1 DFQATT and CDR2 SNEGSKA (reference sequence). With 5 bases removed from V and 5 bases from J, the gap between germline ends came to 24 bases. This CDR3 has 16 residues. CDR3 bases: TGCAGTGCTTTCCCTACGACAGCAACTTATCCAACTGAAGCTTTCTTT. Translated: CSAFPTTATYPTEAFF.

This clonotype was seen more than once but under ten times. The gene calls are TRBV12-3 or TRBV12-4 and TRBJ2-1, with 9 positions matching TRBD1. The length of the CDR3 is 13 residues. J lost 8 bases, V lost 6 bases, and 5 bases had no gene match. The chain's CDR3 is CASRWGQGYEQFF. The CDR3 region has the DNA TGTGCCAGCAGATGGGGACAGGGTTATGAGCAGTTCTTC.